The entry below gives a single T cell receptor beta chain sequence along with its context. The ends lost 3 bases at V and 1 base at J; junction bases unmatched: 2. The germline V gene has CDR1 DFQATT and CDR2 SNEGSKA (reference sequence). The CDR3 has 14 amino acids. TCRdb used MiXCR to reprocess the 5' RACE reads, holding one entry per CDR3 protein. The sample shows tens of thousands of distinct CDR3 sequences, 9% to 15% of them seen only once. This sample is part of a study of early T cells in non-severe SARS-CoV-2 infection. This rearrangement joins TRBV20-1 to TRBJ2-1, with 8 bases fitting TRBD2. Sequenced input: whole blood. The sequence was obtained from an adult who was a healthcare worker with PCR-confirmed SARS-CoV-2 infection or an uninfected control (not recorded which). The CDR3 here is CSASGLASYNEQFF. CDR3 nucleotides: TGCAGTGCTAGTGGACTAGCTTCCTACAATGAGCAGTTCTTC.